This TCR beta chain comes out of a study of radiotherapy plus CTLA-4 blockade in lung cancer. Study-level information: Across the patients, objective responses occurred in about 19%, and disease control in approximately 30%.

Points from the study as a whole: After radiotherapy and ipilimumab, tumor-derived clones expanded in peripheral blood. The best predictor of response was reported to be early blood T cell clone dynamics, with interferon-beta.

Sequencing was performed with immunoSEQ multiplex PCR; in TCRdb, only in-frame clones are kept and a portion is missing. Among under 100,000 clones, around 83% were seen once, and the ten largest hold roughly 15%. CDR3 length: 14 amino acids. The germline CDR1 and CDR2 sequences are SGDLS and YYNGEE. V was cut by 4 bases and J by 2 bases, with 11 bases left in between. A remark on this clone: Its antigen is currently unknown.

Lung cancer patients with chemo-refractory metastatic non-small-cell disease were given focal radiation plus CTLA-4 blockade with ipilimumab. Source: peripheral blood, taken from a patient treated with radiotherapy plus ipilimumab. The chain is built from TRBV9 and TRBJ2-3; D remains ambiguous. The origin of this receptor is a human donor with non-small cell lung cancer that progressed on radiotherapy plus ipilimumab. As DNA, the CDR3 is TGTGCCAGCAGCTCTTCGACAAACACAGATACGCAGTATTTT. Encoded protein: CASSSSTNTDTQYF.